A selection of T cell receptor beta chains follows, all from one sample in a study of OX40 agonist ivuxolimab in advanced cancers. The protocol was immunoSEQ multiplex PCR, while the TCRdb copy is restricted to in-frame clones and leaves out a portion. The sample contains around 72,000 clones, approximately 85% of which appear only once. The sequencing here drew on CD4+ or CD8+ T cells sorted from blood, taken in a trial of the OX40 agonist ivuxolimab. These receptors were taken from an adult with an advanced solid tumor such as melanoma, head and neck, liver or kidney cancer. Both conserved end residues are part of each CDR3. D genes are given only for firm matches. Only some rows state a clone size, as once, few, many or a class for expanded clones.

CASRGHVEQYF	TGTGCCAGCAGGGGGCACGTCGAGCAGTACTTC	TRBJ2-7	TRBV11-2	.	.
CASSPGIGNTIYF	TGTGCCAGCAGCCCCGGAATCGGAAACACCATATATTTT	TRBJ1-3	TRBV9	.	.
CASSPRDRPNQPQHF	TGTGCCAGCAGTCCCCGGGACAGGCCCAATCAGCCCCAGCATTTT	TRBJ1-5	TRBV28	.	TRBD1
CASSPGLIKFGELFF	TGTGCCAGCAGCCCGGGACTCATAAAGTTCGGGGAGCTGTTTTTT	TRBJ2-2	TRBV14	few	.
CASSRPGFSNQPQHF	TGTGCCAGCAGCCGCCCAGGGTTCAGCAATCAGCCCCAGCATTTT	TRBJ1-5	TRBV7-2	once	.
CASSRGTENQPQHF	TGTGCCAGCTCACGGGGGACCGAGAATCAGCCCCAGCATTTT	TRBJ1-5	TRBV18	.	.
CASSFPLANYGYTF	TGTGCCAGCAGCTTCCCCCTAGCTAACTATGGCTACACCTTC	TRBJ1-2	TRBV5-4	.	.
CASSPRGDTEAFF	TGTGCCAGCTCACCGAGGGGGGACACTGAAGCTTTCTTT	TRBJ1-1	TRBV18	.	.
CASSLSSVAVLNYGYTF	TGTGCCAGCAGTTTATCTTCGGTTGCGGTCCTTAACTATGGCTACACCTTC	TRBJ1-2	TRBV28	.	.
CASRPDRNYGYTF	TGTGCCAGTAGGCCGGACAGAAACTATGGCTACACCTTC	TRBJ1-2	TRBV19	.	.
CASSPRAGGLREQFF	TGCGCCAGCAGCCCCCGAGCGGGAGGGCTACGGGAGCAGTTCTTC	TRBJ2-1	TRBV4-1	.	TRBD2
CASSASAASYEQYF	TGTGCCAGCAGCGCCTCGGCGGCCTCCTACGAGCAGTACTTC	TRBJ2-7	TRBV11-1	.	.
CASSFETRPFREQFF	TGTGCCAGCAGTTTTGAGACTAGGCCCTTTAGGGAGCAGTTCTTC	TRBJ2-1	TRBV27	.	.
CASRESTGLTTKAFF	TGTGCCAGCAGGGAATCGACAGGGTTGACGACTAAAGCTTTCTTT	TRBJ1-1	TRBV28	few	TRBD1
CASSGLARGGEQYF	TGTGCCAGCAGCGGTCTCGCGAGAGGGGGCGAGCAGTACTTC	TRBJ2-7	TRBV7-6	.	.
CASSLDLRETYGYTF	TGTGCCAGCAGTTTAGATCTCAGGGAGACCTATGGCTACACCTTC	TRBJ1-2	TRBV28	.	.
CASRLSLGPGEAFF	TGTGCCAGCCGGCTCTCGCTGGGGCCCGGTGAAGCTTTCTTT	TRBJ1-1	TRBV6-6	.	.
CASGDRGEKLFF	TGTGCCAGCGGTGACAGGGGTGAAAAACTGTTTTTT	TRBJ1-4	TRBV27	.	TRBD1
CASRWSEFEELFF	TGTGCCAGCAGGTGGTCGGAGTTTGAGGAGCTGTTTTTT	TRBJ2-2	TRBV2	.	.
CAWSGVGGGEQFF	TGTGCCTGGAGTGGTGTAGGGGGGGGTGAGCAGTTCTTC	TRBJ2-1	TRBV30	.	.
CASGRARPAEAFF	TGTGCCAGCGGTAGAGCTCGCCCGGCTGAAGCTTTCTTT	TRBJ1-1	TRBV7-2	.	.
CASSLQGNAPHIANYGYTF	TGTGCCAGCAGCTTGCAGGGGAATGCCCCCCATATAGCTAACTATGGCTACACCTTC	TRBJ1-2	TRBV5-5	.	.
CASSPGWGTSTETQYF	TGTGCCAGCAGCCCAGGTTGGGGAACTAGTACAGAGACCCAGTACTTC	TRBJ2-5	TRBV6-6	.	.
CASSRVGATGEAFF	TGTGCCAGTTCTCGAGTGGGGGCAACTGGTGAAGCTTTCTTT	TRBJ1-1	TRBV2	.	.
CASSGTEARRTF	TGTGCCAGCAGTGGGACGGAGGCCAGGAGGACCTTC	TRBJ1-2	TRBV28	.	.
CASSVPDIQETQYF	TGTGCCAGCAGTGTCCCGGACATCCAAGAGACCCAGTACTTC	TRBJ2-5	TRBV6-1	once	.
CASSPLGGALGVTEAFF	TGTGCCAGCTCACCCCTGGGGGGGGCGCTGGGGGTCACTGAAGCTTTCTTT	TRBJ1-1	TRBV18	.	.
CASSSGGPNYGYTF	TGTGCCAGCAGCTCGGGTGGGCCCAACTATGGCTACACCTTC	TRBJ1-2	TRBV25-1	.	.
CASSLRFAYDEQYF	TGCGCCAGCAGCTTGAGGTTCGCCTACGACGAGCAGTACTTC	TRBJ2-7	TRBV5-1	.	.
CASSIQGVGNIQYF	TGTGCCAGCAGTATACAGGGGGTGGGAAACATTCAGTACTTC	TRBJ2-4	TRBV2	.	TRBD1
CASGDPRGLNTEAFF	TGTGCCAGCGGTGATCCTAGGGGCCTTAACACTGAAGCTTTCTTT	TRBJ1-1	TRBV6-6	.	.
CASPNTGELFF	TGTGCCAGCCCGAACACCGGGGAGCTGTTTTTT	TRBJ2-2	TRBV18	.	.
CASSLLRTGTDTQYF	TGTGCCAGCAGCTTATTGAGGACCGGCACAGATACGCAGTATTTT	TRBJ2-3	TRBV7-3	.	.
CASVRDRGDTQYF	TGTGCCAGCGTACGGGACAGGGGAGATACGCAGTATTTT	TRBJ2-3	TRBV6-1	.	TRBD1
CASRTSGRLGGANVLTF	TGTGCCAGCAGGACTAGCGGGAGACTGGGAGGGGCCAACGTCCTGACTTTC	TRBJ2-6	TRBV5-6	.	TRBD2
CASSLVGDPKETQYF	TGTGCCAGCAGCTTAGTAGGGGATCCTAAAGAGACCCAGTACTTC	TRBJ2-5	TRBV7-9	.	.
CASSEGVGSNQPQHF	TGTGCCAGCAGTGAGGGGGTTGGGAGCAATCAGCCCCAGCATTTT	TRBJ1-5	TRBV6-1	.	.
CASSGQETQYF	TGTGCCAGCAGCGGCCAAGAGACCCAGTACTTC	TRBJ2-5	TRBV5-4	.	.
CASSGLAGTGELFF	TGCGCCAGCAGCGGGCTAGCGGGCACCGGGGAGCTGTTTTTT	TRBJ2-2	TRBV5-1	.	TRBD2
CASSPTGYNGYTF	TGTGCCAGCAGTCCAACAGGGTACAATGGCTACACCTTC	TRBJ1-2	TRBV6-6	.	.
CASSRLAGETQYF	TGTGCCAGTAGTAGGCTAGCGGGAGAGACCCAGTACTTC	TRBJ2-5	TRBV19	.	TRBD2
CASSHPRQGPYNSPLHF	TGCGCCAGCAGCCATCCAAGACAGGGCCCCTATAATTCACCCCTCCACTTT	TRBJ1-6	TRBV4-3	.	TRBD1
CASSGTATNEKLFF	TGTGCCAGCAGTGGGACAGCAACTAATGAAAAACTGTTTTTT	TRBJ1-4	TRBV28	.	TRBD1
CASSQARSATNEKLFF	TGTGCCAGCAGCCAAGCCCGGTCTGCAACTAATGAAAAACTGTTTTTT	TRBJ1-4	TRBV4-2	.	.
CASSRTGGNNSPLHF	TGTGCCAGCAGTAGGACAGGGGGCAATAATTCACCCCTCCACTTT	TRBJ1-6	TRBV28	.	TRBD1
CASSEREGSYEQYF	TGCGCCAGCAGCGAGCGGGAGGGCTCCTACGAGCAGTACTTC	TRBJ2-7	TRBV10-1	.	TRBD2
CASRRGLGDYNEQFF	TGTGCCAGCAGACGCGGACTAGGCGACTACAATGAGCAGTTCTTC	TRBJ2-1	TRBV11-2	.	TRBD2
CASSAWDRGRNQPQHF	TGTGCCAGCAGTGCTTGGGACAGGGGGCGGAATCAGCCCCAGCATTTT	TRBJ1-5	TRBV6-1	.	TRBD1
CASSLGGRVSYEQYF	TGTGCCAGCAGTTTGGGGGGCAGGGTGTCTTACGAGCAGTACTTC	TRBJ2-7	TRBV27	.	.
CASSVIRQTEAFF	TGTGCCAGCAGCGTAATCCGACAGACTGAAGCTTTCTTT	TRBJ1-1	TRBV11-2	.	.
CASSQDPDRTGELFF	TGTGCCAGCAGCCAAGATCCCGACAGAACCGGGGAGCTGTTTTTT	TRBJ2-2	TRBV14	.	.
CASSLGRGSEAFF	TGTGCCAGCAGCTTAGGACGGGGATCTGAAGCTTTCTTT	TRBJ1-1	TRBV7-8	.	.
CASSFPPTDTQYF	TGCGCCAGCAGCTTCCCCCCCACAGATACGCAGTATTTT	TRBJ2-3	TRBV5-1	.	.
CASSVGTGGRPEAFF	TGTGCCAGCAGCGTAGGAACAGGGGGGCGGCCTGAAGCTTTCTTT	TRBJ1-1	TRBV9	.	TRBD1
CASSHSRANYGYTF	TGTGCCAGCAGCCACTCCAGAGCTAACTATGGCTACACCTTC	TRBJ1-2	TRBV14	.	.
CASRRNRDEAFF	TGTGCCAGTAGACGAAACCGGGACGAAGCTTTCTTT	TRBJ1-1	TRBV19	.	.
CASSQPGGQETQYF	TGTGCCAGCAGTCAACCGGGGGGACAAGAGACCCAGTACTTC	TRBJ2-5	TRBV5-4	.	TRBD2
CASSPRDRGSPGELFF	TGCGCCAGCAGCCCCCGGGACAGGGGGAGTCCCGGGGAGCTGTTTTTT	TRBJ2-2	TRBV4-1	.	TRBD1
CAWSRDSGSYGYTF	TGTGCCTGGAGCCGGGACAGTGGGTCCTATGGCTACACCTTC	TRBJ1-2	TRBV30	.	TRBD1
CAISESAPTEAFF	TGTGCCATCAGTGAATCGGCTCCGACTGAAGCTTTCTTT	TRBJ1-1	TRBV10-3	.	.